This entry features one T cell receptor beta chain sequence. Its antigen is not identified. This record comes from a study of vaccination and CD4 T cells after COVID-19. On the study more broadly: For post-vaccine samples, collection took place a median roughly 72 days after dose two, ranging from 14 to 241. Cultures that served as controls received a CEFX pool, an HIV-1 Nef pool, or no peptide.

The V and J ends lost 6 bases and 2 bases, in that order; junction bases with no gene match: 1. The CDR3 covers 14 residues. Germline V lookup: CDR1 MNHNS, CDR2 SASEGT. Treatment noted: approximately nine-day PBMC culture with coronavirus spike peptide pools or control peptides (ViraFEST assay). An Oncomine TCR Beta short-read assay was used to sequence the DNA from cultured CD4+ T cells. Scientists extracted genomic DNA from CD4+ T cells grown in culture. TCRdb recomputed calls from the PCR reads with MiXCR, one row per CDR3 protein. The sample gives about 4,500 distinct CDR3 sequences, approximately 48% of which show up once; approximately 19% is in the top ten.

The sequence was collected from a human donor who had recovered from COVID-19. The sequencing sample was made of CD4+ T cells from blood, cultured in vitro. This chain uses TRBV6-1 with TRBJ1-5; the match to TRBD1 covers 10 bases. The CDR3 region has the DNA TGTGCCAGCAGGACAGGGGGCGGCAATCAGCCCCAGCATTTT. Protein product: CASRTGGGNQPQHF.